This TCR beta chain was observed in a study of blood T cell repertoires in COVID-19. Overall study: COVID-19 samples, acute and convalescent, were from the United States, Italy and Spain. Sources were T cells, B-cell-depleted T cells, or PBMCs; the material itself was cDNA or gDNA.

Turning to this clone: Other DNA sequences in the sample encode the same CDR3.

As handled by the study authors: Reference gene primer amplification gave nucleated cell count estimates. Some clones are missing from TCRdb's copy, which holds only in-frame ones; the method was immunoSEQ multiplex PCR. V and J calls and clone size are as listed in that table; D and trimming were resolved from the DNA. This table has roughly 200,000 clones, about 88% appearing once. This TCR was recovered from a woman in her twenties or thirties with active or convalescent COVID-19. Sequenced sample: peripheral blood.

The CDR3: CASSQEGTYGYTF. Written as DNA, the CDR3 is TGCGCCAGCAGCCAAGAGGGGACTTATGGCTACACCTTC. This chain uses TRBV4-1 with TRBJ1-2; possible D gene TRBD1, 5 bases. The CDR3 is made up of 13 amino acids. The V end was cut by 0 bases, the J end by 5 bases, with 7 bases between. Per germline, CDR1 MGHRA and CDR2 YSYEKL.